One and the same sample provided the 22 T cell receptor beta chains below, sequenced in a study of shared T cell receptors in the human thymus. Generated by immunoSEQ multiplex PCR, the TCRdb table keeps only in-frame clones and is missing some. The data show 600,000 to 900,000 clones, roughly 85% seen once. These data are also associated with another study on human thymus T cells.

Sequenced material: thymocytes. These receptors came from a girl under three years old with a congenital heart defect.

There are a few counts of this clone. This CDR3 is CASRAGGKSKGNSPLHF. CDR3 bases: TGTGCCAGCAGGGCAGGGGGCAAGTCGAAGGGTAATTCACCCCTCCACTTT. V and J are TRBV2 and TRBJ1-6; 8 bases map to TRBD1. The CDR3 has 17 amino acids. Germline V gene sequence: CDR1 SNHLY, CDR2 FYNNEI. Germline trimming cut 6 bases from V and 6 bases from J; bases unmatched to any gene: 13.

CDR3 loop: CASSHRNRGSTDTQYF. CDR3 nucleotides: TGTGCCAGCTCACACCGTAACAGGGGAAGCACAGATACGCAGTATTTT. This sequence joins TRBV18 and TRBJ2-3, with TRBD1 matching 7 bases. Trimming removed 4 bases from V and 0 bases from J; junction bases left unmatched: 7. Germline lookup yields CDR1 KGHSH and CDR2 LQKENI. This CDR3 comprises 16 residues.

Only a few counts were recorded for this clone. The chain couples TRBV14 to TRBJ1-2; 9 bases agree with TRBD1. The CDR3 sequence is 13 residues long. Trimming cost V 4 bases and J 8 bases; bases outside gene matches: 5. Germline V gene data show CDR1 as SGHDN and CDR2 as FVKESK. The DNA for the CDR3 is TGTGCCAGCAGCCCACAGGGGGCGAAAGGCTACACCTTC. Residues: CASSPQGAKGYTF.

This clone has only one observation. This chain's CDR3 is CASRDRDRDYGYTF. CDR3 bases: TGTGCCAGCAGAGACCGGGACAGGGACTATGGCTACACCTTC. This chain links TRBV6-1 with TRBJ1-2; 9 nucleotides match TRBD1. CDR3 length: 14 amino acids. V lost 6 bases, J lost 3 bases, and 5 bases stayed unmatched. Germline V gives CDR1 MNHNS, CDR2 SASEGT.

The chain links TRBV5-1 to TRBJ1-1; 8 bases fit TRBD1. Per the germline V gene, CDR1 is SGHRS and CDR2 is YFSETQ. The CDR3 covers 17 residues. The junction had 12 bases not matched to a gene; V was cut back by 5 bases and J by 0 bases. CDR3 nucleotides: TGCGCCAGCAGGAATCCGGGACAGGTTCCCTTGAACACTGAAGCTTTCTTT. Amino acids: CASRNPGQVPLNTEAFF.

The CDR3 here is CASSWLGQGKQFF. In nucleotides, the CDR3 is TGTGCCAGCAGTTGGCTCGGACAGGGCAAGCAGTTCTTC. This rearrangement joins TRBV6-6 to TRBJ2-1; 8 bases map to TRBD1. This CDR3 is 13 amino acids long. V shed 4 bases and J 11 bases; nucleotides not matched to a gene: 7. Germline lookup yields CDR1 MNHNY and CDR2 SVGAGI (reference sequence).

The V gene is TRBV19, the J gene TRBJ2-5; a possible D gene is TRBD2 (6 bases). In germline, CDR1 is LNHDA, CDR2 SQIVND (reference sequence). The CDR3 is 16 amino acids. Trimming removed 5 bases from V and 5 bases from J, with 21 bases in between. As DNA, the CDR3 is TGTGCCAGTAGTTCCCATGCGGGACTGGAGCCTGAGACCCAGTACTTC. Its protein product is CASSSHAGLEPETQYF.

The chain combines TRBV5-1 with TRBJ1-1, with D perhaps TRBD1 (5 bases). The length of the CDR3 is 16 residues. V shed 5 bases and J shed 0 bases, with 17 bases lying between them. Germline values: CDR1 SGHRS, CDR2 YFSETQ. The CDR3 protein is CASRRDRDLMNTEAFF. CDR3 coding DNA: TGCGCCAGCAGGCGAGACAGAGACCTCATGAACACTGAAGCTTTCTTT.

The chain employs TRBV5-4 and TRBJ1-2, with a weak D call TRBD1 (6 bases). V was clipped by 0 bases and J by 2 bases, with 11 bases between them. CDR3 length equals 15 residues. CDR1 and CDR2 (germline): SGHNT, YYREEE (reference sequence). The CDR3, as DNA: TGTGCCAGCAGCTTGGTTCAGGGGAAGAACTATGGCTACACCTTC. Translation: CASSLVQGKNYGYTF. Drawing the rest from reference TRBV5-4 and TRBJ1-2, the complete variable domain is ETGVTQSPTHLIKTRGQQVTLRCSSQSGHNTVSWYQQALGQGPQFIFQYYREEENGRGNFPPRFSGLQFPNYSSELNVNALELDDSALYLCASSLVQGKNYGYTFGSGTRLTVV.

The rearrangement uses TRBV25-1 and TRBJ1-1, with 7 positions matching TRBD1. This CDR3 spans 16 amino acids. V gave up 3 bases and J gave up 5 bases; unmatched junction bases: 12. Germline CDR1 and CDR2: MGHDK and SYGVNS. CDR3: CASSDMTGNSGTEAFF. The CDR3 DNA reads as TGTGCCAGCAGTGACATGACAGGGAACAGTGGTACTGAAGCTTTCTTT.

V usage is TRBV4-3 and J usage is TRBJ2-3; TRBD1 matches 7 bases. The CDR3 is 18 residues long. Trimming removed 1 base from V and 3 bases from J; junction bases left unmatched: 13. Germline V gene lookup returns CDR1 LGHNA and CDR2 YSLEER. The DNA for the CDR3 is TGCGCCAGCAGCCAAGGTACAGGGGAAGAAGGAGCGACAGATACGCAGTATTTT. Translation: CASSQGTGEEGATDTQYF.

The rearrangement links TRBV9 to TRBJ1-2; 7 positions match TRBD1. Germline assignment: CDR1 SGDLS and CDR2 YYNGEE. CDR3 length equals 14 residues. The V gene end was trimmed by 0 bases and the J gene end by 5 bases; junction bases not matched to a gene: 4. The CDR3 loop reads CASSVEGQPYGYTF. The CDR3 DNA follows: TGTGCCAGCAGCGTAGAGGGACAGCCATATGGCTACACCTTC.

V gene TRBV2 combines with J gene TRBJ2-2, with D perhaps matching TRBD2 (6 bases). The CDR3 is 17 residues long. In germline, CDR1 is SNHLY, CDR2 FYNNEI. Trimming pared 5 bases from V and 3 bases from J, leaving 19 bases between. Here the CDR3 DNA reads TGTGCCAGCAGTTCGACACTCCGGGACTCCTACACCGGGGAGCTGTTTTTT. Translated, it gives CASSSTLRDSYTGELFF. Variable domain in full (rest from reference TRBV2 and TRBJ2-2): EPEVTQTPSHQVTQMGQEVILRCVPISNHLYFYWYRQILGQKVEFLVSFYNNEISEKSEIFDDQFSVERPDGSNFTLKIRSTKLEDSAMYFCASSSTLRDSYTGELFFGEGSRLTVL.

This chain uses TRBV7-9 with TRBJ2-3, with 8 bases that match TRBD1. Trimming took 6 bases from V and 1 from J; bases not matched to a gene: 9. This CDR3 region has 16 residues. Germline V CDR1 and CDR2: SEHNR, FQNEAQ (reference sequence). DNA for the CDR3: TGTGCCAGCAGTAATCGGACAGGGAACGGCACAGATACGCAGTATTTT. Translating gives CASSNRTGNGTDTQYF.

V gene TRBV4-3 combines with J gene TRBJ1-4, with D maybe TRBD1 (5 bases). The CDR3 sequence is 16 residues long. V was trimmed by 1 base and J by 6 bases, leaving 15 bases between them. Germline values: CDR1 LGHNA, CDR2 YSLEER. CDR3 bases: TGCGCCAGCAGCCAAGGTCTGGGGGGAAGGGATGAAAAACTGTTTTTT. Amino acids: CASSQGLGGRDEKLFF.

This clone was detected only once. The chain employs TRBV20-1 and TRBJ2-3; 8 bases match TRBD2. The V gene's germline CDR1 is DFQATT and CDR2 SNEGSKA (reference sequence). V dropped 6 bases and J dropped 6; count of bases not matched to a gene: 2. The CDR3 extends over 11 amino acids. Written as DNA, the CDR3 is TGCAGTGCCATAGCGGGGGATACGCAGTATTTT. Translation gives CSAIAGDTQYF.

The V call is TRBV28, the J call TRBJ2-1, with TRBD2 matching over 8 bases. V trimming: 2 bases; J trimming: 3 bases; junction bases outside the gene matches: 9. The CDR3 contains 17 residues. The germline CDR1 and CDR2 sequences are MDHEN and SYDVKM. CDR3 coding DNA: TGTGCCAGCAGTTTACCCCGATCTAGCGGGCACTACAATGAGCAGTTCTTC. Amino acids: CASSLPRSSGHYNEQFF.

This chain links TRBV19 with TRBJ1-1; D is uncertain. This CDR3 has 12 residues. CDR1 is LNHDA, CDR2 SQIVND, per germline (reference sequence). Trimming stripped 6 bases from V and 5 bases from J, with 10 bases between. CDR3 in DNA: TGTGCCAGTAGGGGCGTTGGGACTGAAGCTTTCTTT. Its protein is CASRGVGTEAFF.

CDR3 region: CASSHHPGVRSGNTIYF. CDR3 coding DNA: TGCGCCAGCAGCCATCACCCAGGGGTGCGCTCTGGAAACACCATATATTTT. This chain connects TRBV4-1 to TRBJ1-3; D perhaps matches TRBD1 (6 bases). Germline V gene sequence: CDR1 MGHRA, CDR2 YSYEKL. Trimming removed 3 bases from V and 0 bases from J, with 15 bases in between. This CDR3 has 17 residues.

As regards this clone: The conserved final phenylalanine or tryptophan is absent from the CDR3, which likely points to a read error. The DNA is omitted, as the CDR3 cannot be located on it reliably, and the CDR3 follows TCRdb's listing. The genes are TRBV5-6 and TRBJ1-4; the DNA was not used to check the table's D call, TRBD1. CDR1 is SGHDT and CDR2 is YYEEEE in the germline V gene. The CDR3 totals 11 residues, both ends included. CDR3: CASSLVTGVWD.

The chain is built from TRBV5-1 and TRBJ1-1; D possibly corresponds to TRBD1 (5 bases). V lost 4 bases, J lost 4 bases, and 14 bases lay in between. In germline, CDR1 is SGHRS, CDR2 YFSETQ. The CDR3 runs to 14 residues. The CDR3 DNA is TGCGCCAGCAGCAATGGGATCAGGGTCACTGAAGCTTTCTTT. Its protein product is CASSNGIRVTEAFF.

This clone was seen a single time. The chain uses TRBV6-5 and TRBJ2-7; D is undetermined. Germline V gives CDR1 MNHEY, CDR2 SVGAGI. This CDR3 contains 16 residues. Trimming pared 0 bases from V and 0 bases from J, leaving 12 bases between. CDR3 in amino acids: CASSYSGRQHSYEQYF. The CDR3 DNA sequence: TGTGCCAGCAGTTACTCGGGCAGGCAACACTCCTACGAGCAGTACTTC.